Shown below are 19 T cell receptor beta chains from a single sample sequenced in a study of blood T cell repertoires in COVID-19. Only in-frame clones appear in the TCRdb table, and some are missing; sequencing was by immunoSEQ multiplex PCR. The sample contains a few hundred thousand clones, about 82% of which appear only once. Sequencing was carried out using peripheral blood. These receptors were obtained from a human donor in a cohort sampled during active COVID-19.

This chain connects TRBV7-8 to TRBJ1-6, with 8 bases matching TRBD1. There are 18 residues in the CDR3. The J segment lost 6 bases and the V segment lost 4 bases, leaving 14 bases of the junction unmatched. The germline gives CDR1 SGHVS, CDR2 FQNEAQ. The CDR3 spells CASSSRTGIFASNSPLHF. In DNA form, the CDR3 reads TGTGCCAGCAGCTCCCGGACAGGGATCTTTGCCAGTAATTCACCCCTCCACTTT.

The V gene is TRBV7-6, the J gene TRBJ2-7; 7 bases are shared with TRBD2. CDR3 length: 15 residues. Germline CDR1 is SGHVS and CDR2 is FNYEAQ. V lost 5 bases to trimming and J lost 0 bases; unmatched junction nucleotides: 7. As DNA, the CDR3 is TGTGCCAGCAGCCCGCGGGGGTACCGCTCCTACGAGCAGTACTTC. This encodes CASSPRGYRSYEQYF.

The chain has TRBV9 and TRBJ2-3, with D hard to call. Looked up from germline, CDR1 is SGDLS and CDR2 is YYNGEE. This CDR3 has 14 amino acids. Trimming removed 0 bases at V and 2 bases at J, with 7 bases between. CDR3 in amino acids: CASSVARYTDTQYF. The CDR3, as DNA: TGTGCCAGCAGCGTAGCTCGGTACACAGATACGCAGTATTTT.

The gene calls are TRBV18 and TRBJ1-2; tentative D call: TRBD1 (6 bases). V was cut by 1 base and J by 4 bases, with 10 bases left in between. Germline V lookup: CDR1 KGHSH, CDR2 LQKENI. CDR3 length equals 14 residues. The CDR3 reads CASSPRTEIYGYTF. The CDR3 DNA reads TGTGCCAGCTCACCACGGACAGAAATCTATGGCTACACCTTC. Full variable domain (missing parts from reference TRBV18 and TRBJ1-2): NAGVMQNPRHLVRRRGQEARLRCSPMKGHSHVYWYRQLPEEGLKFMVYLQKENIIDESGMPKERFSAEFPKEGPSILRIQQVVRGDSAAYFCASSPRTEIYGYTFGSGTRLTVV.

The chain employs TRBV11-2 and TRBJ2-7, with TRBD1 matching over 7 bases. Looked up from germline, CDR1 is SGHAT and CDR2 is FQNNGV. The CDR3 is 13 amino acids. V shed 3 bases, J shed 3 bases, and the junction held 2 bases outside the gene matches. The CDR3 reads CASSFRDSYEQYF. The CDR3 nucleotides are TGTGCCAGCAGCTTCCGGGACAGCTACGAGCAGTACTTC.

The chain is built from TRBV19 and TRBJ2-1, with TRBD2 identical over 10 bases. This CDR3 is 17 amino acids long. V dropped 8 bases and J dropped 4; count of bases not matched to a gene: 14. Looked up from germline, CDR1 is LNHDA and CDR2 is SQIVND (reference sequence). CDR3 in amino acids: CASRSGSSGGDYNEQFF. The CDR3, as DNA: TGTGCCAGTCGTTCGGGGTCTAGCGGGGGTGATTACAATGAGCAGTTCTTC.

V gene TRBV11-2 combines with J gene TRBJ2-7; D is possibly TRBD1 (6 bases). Trimming stripped 3 bases from V and 3 bases from J, with 9 bases between. The CDR3 sequence is 13 residues long. Germline values: CDR1 SGHAT, CDR2 FQNNGV. Here the CDR3 DNA reads TGTGCCAGCAGCTTGGACAGTAACTACGAGCAGTACTTC. It codes for CASSLDSNYEQYF.

This chain links TRBV3-1 (or the pseudogene TRBV3-2) with TRBJ1-3; a possible D gene is TRBD1 (6 bases). Trimming removed 0 bases at V and 1 base at J, with 10 bases between. This CDR3 spans 16 amino acids. CDR1 and CDR2 (germline): LGHDT, YNNKEL (reference sequence). The CDR3 DNA reads TGTGCCAGCAGCCAAGATCAGGGGTGGTCTGGAAACACCATATATTTT. It translates to CASSQDQGWSGNTIYF.

The chain employs TRBV4-1 and TRBJ2-3; 9 bases line up with TRBD1. The V and J ends lost 0 bases and 8 bases, in that order; junction bases with no gene match: 9. CDR1 is MGHRA and CDR2 is YSYEKL in the germline V gene. This CDR3 contains 16 residues. The CDR3 protein is CASSQEGGTGFSTQYF. In nucleotides, the CDR3 is TGCGCCAGCAGCCAAGAGGGGGGGACAGGGTTTTCTACGCAGTATTTT.

J is TRBJ2-4 and V is TRBV28, with 9 nucleotides matching TRBD2. The V gene's germline CDR1 is MDHEN and CDR2 SYDVKM. J gave up 8 bases and V 5 bases, and 16 bases lay outside the gene matches. This CDR3 contains 17 residues. Here the CDR3 DNA reads TGTGCCAGCAGTACACCCTCAGCGAGCGGGGGGCGGGACATTCAGTACTTC. Protein product: CASSTPSASGGRDIQYF. The whole variable domain, filled in from reference TRBV28 and TRBJ2-4, reads DVKVTQSSRYLVKRTGEKVFLECVQDMDHENMFWYRQDPGLGLRLIYFSYDVKMKEKGDIPEGYSVSREKKERFSLILESASTNQTSMYLCASSTPSASGGRDIQYFGAGTRLSVL.

The chain is built from TRBV10-3 and TRBJ2-2, with D possibly TRBD1 on 6 matching bases. Trimming stripped 6 bases from V and 7 bases from J, with 12 bases between. Germline loops: CDR1 ENHRY, CDR2 SYGVKD. There are 13 residues in the CDR3. The CDR3 sequence is CAIREQGGGELFF. In DNA, the CDR3 is TGTGCCATCAGGGAACAGGGTGGCGGGGAGCTGTTTTTT.

The CDR3 spells CASSRASSYNEQFF. CDR3 sequence (DNA): TGTGCCAGTAGTAGGGCGAGCTCCTACAATGAGCAGTTCTTC. The chain recombines TRBV19 with TRBJ2-1; D is uncertain. Germline CDR1 reads LNHDA; CDR2 reads SQIVND (reference sequence). The CDR3 length is 14 residues. Trimming took 4 bases from V and 0 from J, leaving 7 bases between them.

V is TRBV10-2 and J is TRBJ2-5; D might be TRBD2 (6 bases). The ends were cut back, 8 bases at V and 1 base at J, with 8 bases in the middle. Germline CDR1 WSHSY, CDR2 SAAADI. This CDR3 comprises 12 residues. The CDR3 region has the DNA TGCGCCAGCGGGGGACTCCAAGAGACCCAGTACTTC. It is translated as CASGGLQETQYF.

J is TRBJ1-1 and V is TRBV7-6; D perhaps matches TRBD1 (6 bases). The CDR3 runs 11 residues. V lost 5 bases and J lost 6, with 7 bases in between. The germline CDR1 and CDR2 sequences are SGHVS and FNYEAQ. CDR3 nucleotides: TGTGCCAGCAGCCGACAGGCTGAAGCTTTCTTT. This encodes CASSRQAEAFF.

The CDR3 nucleotides are TGTGCCAGCAGCCCTTCGGACAGGCCCCAAGAGACCCAGTACTTC. Encoded protein: CASSPSDRPQETQYF. The chain recombines TRBV9 with TRBJ2-5; TRBD1 agrees at 7 bases. The junction had 7 bases not matched to a gene; V was cut back by 4 bases and J by 1 base. The CDR3 totals 15 residues. Per the germline V gene, CDR1 is SGDLS and CDR2 is YYNGEE.

The rearrangement links TRBV7-8 to TRBJ1-6, with no clear D. CDR1 is SGHVS and CDR2 is FQNEAQ in the germline V gene. This CDR3 has 16 amino acids. V lost 5 bases and J lost 3, with 14 bases in between. The CDR3 sequence: CASSPAGRHYNSPLHF. The DNA of the CDR3 is TGTGCCAGCAGCCCGGCGGGGAGACACTATAATTCACCCCTCCACTTT.

The chain recombines TRBV24-1 with TRBJ2-1; 12 nucleotides line up with TRBD1. Looked up from germline, CDR1 is KGHDR and CDR2 is SFDVKD. V shed 3 bases, J shed 7 bases, and the junction held 9 bases outside the gene matches. The CDR3 runs to 17 residues. CDR3 sequence: CATSDPGQGAQSNEQFF. The CDR3 nucleotides read TGTGCCACCAGTGATCCGGGACAGGGGGCGCAAAGTAATGAGCAGTTCTTC.

The chain links TRBV5-1 to TRBJ1-2; 7 bases match TRBD1. CDR3 length equals 15 residues. V was pared by 4 bases and J by 0 bases, with 6 bases of the junction left unmatched. In germline, CDR1 is SGHRS, CDR2 YFSETQ. CDR3 sequence (DNA): TGCGCCAGCAGCAGAGGGACAGAGACTAACTATGGCTACACCTTC. As protein: CASSRGTETNYGYTF.

The V and J genes are TRBV29-1 and TRBJ1-2, with D possibly being TRBD1 (6 bases). The CDR3 runs 11 residues. CDR1 SQVTM and CDR2 ANQGSEA come from the germline V gene. The V gene lost 4 bases and the J gene lost 7 bases, with 10 bases spanning the gap. The CDR3 is CSVAPQGGYTF. CDR3 sequence (DNA): TGCAGCGTTGCCCCACAGGGTGGCTACACCTTC.